Listed below are T cell receptor beta chains from one sample, sequenced in a study of CD8+ T cells in alopecia areata. TCRdb's table, derived via immunoSEQ multiplex PCR, lists solely in-frame clones and lacks some. The sample has roughly 200,000 clones; about 55% are singletons. The specimen was CD8+ T cells sorted from blood, collected at week 24, from a patient treated with tofacitinib. Source of these receptors: a human donor with alopecia areata. Both conserved end residues are part of each CDR3. D genes are given only for firm matches.

v_gene	d_gene	CDR3aa
TRBV6-5	TRBD1	CASSYTGATDTQYF
TRBV28	.	CASSLGGRSEAFF
TRBV25-1	TRBD2	CASSEREGLGQETQYF
TRBV29-1	.	CSGLRRGGQYF
TRBV5-1	.	CASSLEQVKATDTQYF
TRBV5-4	.	CASRSRDSYGYTF
TRBV7-2	.	CASSSIYPPGVYEQYF
TRBV4-2	.	CASSQSAGYEQYF
TRBV13	.	CASPRRLRYNEQFF
TRBV25-1	.	CASSEGSYNEQFF
TRBV30	TRBD2	CAWSGLPPSGGESYEQYF
TRBV11-2	TRBD1	CASSYGTEYRELFF
TRBV6-5	TRBD1	CASSYRGTGGDGYTF
TRBV11-2	.	CASSSGAGAFF
TRBV19	.	CASSMGTMGTEAFF
TRBV30	.	CAWKGTYGYTF
TRBV7-9	.	CASSLGGDEQFF
TRBV11-2	.	CASSPVDSYNEQFF
TRBV11-2	.	CASRGKGQSGYEQYF
TRBV6-1	TRBD2	CASSELAGGQETQYF
TRBV9	.	CASSSDYTDTQYF